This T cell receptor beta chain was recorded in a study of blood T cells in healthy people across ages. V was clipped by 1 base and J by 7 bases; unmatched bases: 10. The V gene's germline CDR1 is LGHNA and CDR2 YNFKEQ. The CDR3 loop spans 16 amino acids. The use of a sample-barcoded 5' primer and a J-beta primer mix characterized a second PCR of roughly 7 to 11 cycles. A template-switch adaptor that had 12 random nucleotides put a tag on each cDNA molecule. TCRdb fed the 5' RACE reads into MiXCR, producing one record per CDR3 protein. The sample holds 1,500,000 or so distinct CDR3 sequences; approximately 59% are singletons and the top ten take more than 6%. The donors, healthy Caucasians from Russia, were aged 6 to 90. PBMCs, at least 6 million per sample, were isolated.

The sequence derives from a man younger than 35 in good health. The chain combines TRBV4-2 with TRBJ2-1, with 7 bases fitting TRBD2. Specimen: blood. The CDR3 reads CASSQVGVGRRNEQFF. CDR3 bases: TGTGCCAGCAGCCAAGTTGGTGTCGGGAGGAGGAATGAGCAGTTCTTC.